A selection of T cell receptor beta chains follows, all from one sample in a study of siplizumab effects on memory and regulatory T cells. TCRdb keeps only in-frame clones here, not all; method: immunoSEQ multiplex PCR. The sample has about 100,000 clones; 91% are singletons. The source material was CD4+ T cells sorted from blood. The receptor set was obtained from a human donor in good health. Some clones in this sample may be carry-over from other donors' samples. CDR3s include the opening cysteine and the closing phenylalanine or tryptophan. Fields, in order: V gene, D gene, J gene, clone size, CDR3 protein, CDR3 DNA. A D gene is named only where the DNA matches it firmly. Size tells how often a clone was seen (once, few, many) or the class of an expanded clone, and some rows leave it out.

v_gene: TRBV7-6
d_gene: TRBD1
j_gene: TRBJ1-5
abundance: NA
CDR3aa: CASSSIQGIHQPQHF
CDR3nt: TGTGCCAGCAGCTCGATACAGGGGATCCATCAGCCCCAGCATTTT

v_gene: TRBV2
d_gene: NA
j_gene: TRBJ2-7
abundance: NA
CDR3aa: CASSSTGYEQYF
CDR3nt: TGTGCCAGCAGTTCCACGGGTTACGAGCAGTACTTC

v_gene: TRBV10-3
d_gene: TRBD2
j_gene: TRBJ2-1
abundance: NA
CDR3aa: CAISVFSGGFNEQFF
CDR3nt: TGTGCCATCAGTGTATTCAGCGGGGGTTTCAATGAGCAGTTCTTC

v_gene: TRBV6-8
d_gene: TRBD2
j_gene: TRBJ2-5
abundance: NA
CDR3aa: CASNRLAEHQETQYF
CDR3nt: TGTGCCAGCAATCGGCTAGCGGAGCACCAAGAGACCCAGTACTTC

v_gene: TRBV28
d_gene: TRBD1
j_gene: TRBJ1-2
abundance: NA
CDR3aa: CASSSQDRGLNYGYTF
CDR3nt: TGTGCCAGCAGTTCGCAAGACAGGGGACTTAACTATGGCTACACCTTC

v_gene: TRBV5-4
d_gene: TRBD2
j_gene: TRBJ2-1
abundance: NA
CDR3aa: CASSLVLSGRTSYNEQFF
CDR3nt: TGTGCCAGCAGCTTGGTCCTTAGCGGGAGGACCTCCTACAATGAGCAGTTCTTC

v_gene: TRBV14
d_gene: NA
j_gene: TRBJ2-5
abundance: NA
CDR3aa: CASSQVGGGETQYF
CDR3nt: TGTGCCAGCAGCCAAGTGGGGGGCGGAGAGACCCAGTACTTC

v_gene: TRBV10-3
d_gene: NA
j_gene: TRBJ2-2
abundance: NA
CDR3aa: CAISEVGRSGELFF
CDR3nt: TGTGCCATCAGTGAGGTCGGCAGATCCGGGGAGCTGTTTTTT

v_gene: TRBV5-5
d_gene: NA
j_gene: TRBJ1-2
abundance: NA
CDR3aa: CASSLEIDNYGYTF
CDR3nt: TGTGCCAGCAGCTTGGAGATAGATAACTATGGCTACACCTTC

v_gene: TRBV28
d_gene: TRBD1
j_gene: TRBJ1-4
abundance: NA
CDR3aa: CASSSPRGANEKLFF
CDR3nt: TGTGCCAGCAGCTCCCCCAGGGGGGCTAATGAAAAACTGTTTTTT

v_gene: TRBV4-1
d_gene: NA
j_gene: TRBJ2-7
abundance: once
CDR3aa: CASSQDRDLSYEQYF
CDR3nt: TGCGCCAGCAGCCAAGACAGGGATCTCTCCTACGAGCAGTACTTC

v_gene: TRBV6-5
d_gene: NA
j_gene: TRBJ2-7
abundance: NA
CDR3aa: CASSFGPRPNLYEQYF
CDR3nt: TGTGCCAGCAGTTTCGGGCCCAGACCTAACCTATACGAGCAGTACTTC

v_gene: TRBV5-1
d_gene: TRBD1
j_gene: TRBJ1-2
abundance: few
CDR3aa: CASSLATGAHGYTF
CDR3nt: TGCGCCAGCAGCTTGGCGACAGGGGCTCATGGCTACACCTTC

v_gene: TRBV4-2
d_gene: NA
j_gene: TRBJ2-5
abundance: NA
CDR3aa: CASSRIPGQETQYF
CDR3nt: TGTGCCAGCAGCCGCATCCCAGGTCAAGAGACCCAGTACTTC

v_gene: TRBV12-5
d_gene: NA
j_gene: TRBJ1-3
abundance: NA
CDR3aa: CASGLGDLTGSGNTIYF
CDR3nt: TGTGCTAGTGGTTTGGGAGACCTTACGGGGTCTGGAAACACCATATATTTT

v_gene: TRBV28
d_gene: TRBD1
j_gene: TRBJ1-4
abundance: once
CDR3aa: CASSLRTGGEKLFF
CDR3nt: TGTGCCAGCAGTCTTCGGACAGGGGGGGAAAAACTGTTTTTT

v_gene: TRBV6-5
d_gene: NA
j_gene: TRBJ2-7
abundance: NA
CDR3aa: CATQLVSEQYF
CDR3nt: TGTGCCACCCAGTTAGTAAGCGAGCAGTACTTC

v_gene: TRBV5-5
d_gene: NA
j_gene: TRBJ1-4
abundance: NA
CDR3aa: CASSRTGYNEKLFF
CDR3nt: TGTGCCAGCAGCCGTACCGGGTATAATGAAAAACTGTTTTTT

v_gene: TRBV28
d_gene: NA
j_gene: TRBJ1-2
abundance: NA
CDR3aa: CASRGGRPNYGYTF
CDR3nt: TGTGCCAGCAGAGGGGGACGGCCTAACTATGGCTACACCTTC

v_gene: TRBV5-1
d_gene: TRBD2
j_gene: TRBJ2-1
abundance: few
CDR3aa: CASSFNSGSLGEQFF
CDR3nt: TGCGCCAGCAGCTTTAATAGCGGGAGCTTGGGTGAGCAGTTCTTC

v_gene: TRBV7-8
d_gene: NA
j_gene: TRBJ2-2
abundance: NA
CDR3aa: CASSLAENTGELFF
CDR3nt: TGTGCCAGCAGCTTAGCGGAGAACACCGGGGAGCTGTTTTTT

v_gene: TRBV18
d_gene: TRBD2
j_gene: TRBJ2-1
abundance: NA
CDR3aa: CASRRTSGDNEQFF
CDR3nt: TGTGCCAGCAGACGGACTAGCGGAGACAATGAGCAGTTCTTC